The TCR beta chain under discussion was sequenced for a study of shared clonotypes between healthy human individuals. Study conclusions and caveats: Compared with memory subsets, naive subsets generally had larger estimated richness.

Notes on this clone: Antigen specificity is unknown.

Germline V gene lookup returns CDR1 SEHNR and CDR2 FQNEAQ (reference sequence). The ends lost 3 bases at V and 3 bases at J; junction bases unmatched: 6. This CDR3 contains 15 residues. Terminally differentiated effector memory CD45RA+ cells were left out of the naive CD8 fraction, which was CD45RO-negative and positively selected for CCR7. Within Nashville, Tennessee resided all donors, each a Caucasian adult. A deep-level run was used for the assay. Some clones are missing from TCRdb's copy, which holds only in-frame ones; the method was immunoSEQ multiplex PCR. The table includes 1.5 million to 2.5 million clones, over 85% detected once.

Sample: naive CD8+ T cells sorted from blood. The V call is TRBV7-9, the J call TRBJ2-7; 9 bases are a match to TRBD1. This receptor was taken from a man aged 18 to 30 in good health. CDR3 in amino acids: CASSFAGTGLYEQYF. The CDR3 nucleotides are TGTGCCAGCAGCTTTGCCGGGACAGGGCTCTACGAGCAGTACTTC.